The 31 T cell receptor beta chains reported below all come from one sample, sequenced in a study of neurological immune-mediated disorders. MiXCR, run by TCRdb on the 5' RACE reads, gives a single entry per CDR3 protein. The sample yields 50,000 to 70,000 distinct CDR3 sequences, 3.4% seen once. The sequenced sample consisted of PBMCs. These TCRs come from a man aged 40-49 years with multiple sclerosis.

About this clonotype itself: This may be a read error, as it is one base from a much larger clone. The chain carries TRBV5-1 and TRBJ1-4; D not resolved. The length of the CDR3 is 15 residues. Trimming cost V 4 bases and J 8 bases, with 18 bases left between them. CDR1 SGHRS and CDR2 YFSETQ come from the germline V gene. The CDR3 DNA reads TGCGCCAGCAGCGTGGACGGGATGCCGGCGGAAAAACTGTTTTTT. Translated, it gives CASSVDGMPAEKLFF.

This clonotype has at least ten counts. V usage is TRBV20-1 and J usage is TRBJ1-5, with D perhaps TRBD1 (6 bases). Germline lookup yields CDR1 DFQATT and CDR2 SNEGSKA (reference sequence). The CDR3 is 13 residues long. V was shortened by 6 bases and J by 6 bases, with 15 bases between the two germline ends. This chain's CDR3 is CSAPGQLGQPQHF. As DNA, the CDR3 is TGCAGTGCACCTGGACAGTTAGGTCAGCCCCAGCATTTT.

This clonotype was seen many times. The CDR3 DNA reads TGCGCCAGCAGCGTCGACCGTAGTGGGATGGCTGAAGCTTTCTTT. Amino acids: CASSVDRSGMAEAFF. V usage is TRBV5-1 and J usage is TRBJ1-1, with unresolved D. The CDR3 runs 15 residues. Germline values: CDR1 SGHRS, CDR2 YFSETQ. Trimming took off 4 bases at V and 6 bases at J, with 19 bases between the two ends.

This clonotype was detected only a few times. This sequence may be a read error, since a much larger clone differs from it by one base. V usage is TRBV7-9 and J usage is TRBJ1-5, with a possible D match to TRBD1 (5 bases). From germline, CDR1 is SEHNR and CDR2 FQNEAQ (reference sequence). CDR3 length equals 14 residues. CDR3 sequence: CASSLGGGEGTQNF. CDR3 DNA sequence: TGTGCCAGCAGCTTAGGTGGAGGGGAGGGAACCCAGAATTTT. Drawing the rest from reference TRBV7-9 and TRBJ1-5, the complete variable domain is DTGVSQNPRHKITKRGQNVTFRCDPISEHNRLYWYRQTLGQGPEFLTYFQNEAQLEKSRLLSDRFSAERPKGSFSTLEIQRTEQGDSAMYLCASSLGGGEGTQNFGDGTRLSIL.

This clonotype was observed many times. The V gene is TRBV5-1, the J gene TRBJ2-7, with no clear D. The CDR3 runs 16 residues. Trimming took off 0 bases at V and 0 bases at J, with 13 bases between the two ends. The germline gives CDR1 SGHRS, CDR2 YFSETQ. CDR3: CASSLDSRQSSYEQYF. The CDR3 DNA reads as TGCGCCAGCAGCTTGGATTCTCGGCAGTCCTCCTACGAGCAGTACTTC.

This clonotype showed up many times. V and J are TRBV5-5 and TRBJ2-1; D not resolved. Germline loops: CDR1 SGHKS, CDR2 YYEKEE (reference sequence). The CDR3 is 15 residues long. V was shortened by 4 bases and J by 0 bases, with 11 bases between the two germline ends. The CDR3 DNA reads as TGTGCCAGCAGCCCTGGACGCAGCTCCTACAATGAGCAGTTCTTC. The encoded protein is CASSPGRSSYNEQFF.

Ten or more counts support this clonotype. The chain links TRBV6-1 to TRBJ2-7; TRBD2 is a possible D gene (5 bases). V dropped 6 bases and J dropped 2 bases, with 17 bases sitting between them. Germline CDR1 MNHNS, CDR2 SASEGT. The CDR3 runs to 15 residues. CDR3 nucleotide sequence: TGTGCCAGCAGCAAGAATAAGGACTCCACCTACGAGCAGTACTTC. Translation: CASSKNKDSTYEQYF.

In this sample, this clonotype turned up many times. The chain employs TRBV20-1 and TRBJ1-6; D may be TRBD1 (5 bases). This CDR3 is 14 amino acids long. V lost 5 bases and J 7 bases, leaving 15 bases between the germline ends. CDR1 is DFQATT, CDR2 SNEGSKA, per germline (reference sequence). As DNA, the CDR3 is TGCAGTGCTGGAGCCAGGGCAGGGAATTCACCCCTCCACTTT. Translating it yields CSAGARAGNSPLHF.

This clonotype was observed many times. The gene calls are TRBV10-3 and TRBJ2-1, with 10 bases matching TRBD2. The CDR3 has 15 amino acids. CDR1 and CDR2 (germline): ENHRY, SYGVKD. Trimming removed 5 bases from V and 5 bases from J; junction bases left unmatched: 6. The CDR3 sequence is CAISYGLAENNEQFF. CDR3 DNA: TGTGCCATCAGTTATGGACTAGCGGAAAACAATGAGCAGTTCTTC.

This clonotype was recorded many times. The chain has TRBV7-2 and TRBJ2-1, with 9 bases identical to TRBD1. CDR1 is SGHTA, CDR2 FQGNSA, per germline. There are 15 residues in the CDR3. Trimming took 5 bases from V and 9 from J; bases not matched to a gene: 11. The CDR3 DNA reads as TGTGCCAGCAGCCCCCGTCCCGGGACAGGGATTGAGCAGTTCTTC. This sequence encodes CASSPRPGTGIEQFF. Supplemented by reference TRBV7-2 and TRBJ2-1, the full variable domain reads GAGVSQSPSNKVTEKGKDVELRCDPISGHTALYWYRQSLGQGLEFLIYFQGNSAPDKSGLPSDRFSAERTGGSVSTLTIQRTQQEDSAVYLCASSPRPGTGIEQFFGPGTRLTVL.

This clonotype was picked up many times. V gene TRBV7-9 combines with J gene TRBJ1-2; D call uncertain. The V end lost 1 base, the J end lost 4 bases, and 10 bases lay between the germline ends. Germline CDR1 reads SEHNR; CDR2 reads FQNEAQ (reference sequence). The CDR3 runs 14 residues. The CDR3 reads CASSLDARPYGYTF. CDR3 nucleotides: TGTGCCAGCAGCTTAGACGCCAGACCCTATGGCTACACCTTC.

The J gene is TRBJ2-3, the V gene TRBV11-2; TRBD1 is a possible D gene (6 bases). The CDR3 sequence is 14 residues long. V was shortened by 5 bases and J by 14 bases, with 23 bases between the two germline ends. The germline V gene encodes CDR1 SGHAT and CDR2 FQNNGV. Here the CDR3 reads CASSGGVGHISRYF. CDR3 sequence (DNA): TGTGCCAGCAGCGGGGGCGTCGGACATATAAGTCGGTATTTT.

This clonotype has ten or more counts. This chain connects TRBV20-1 to TRBJ1-2, with D possibly matching TRBD1 (6 bases). The CDR3 totals 16 residues. Per the germline V gene, CDR1 is DFQATT and CDR2 is SNEGSKA (reference sequence). V dropped 0 bases and J dropped 0 bases, with 14 bases sitting between them. CDR3 nucleotide sequence: TGCAGTGCTAGAGATACAGGGCGAGTAGCTAACTATGGCTACACCTTC. Amino acids: CSARDTGRVANYGYTF.

This clonotype showed up many times. The chain uses TRBV13 and TRBJ1-4, with D possibly matching TRBD1 (6 bases). This CDR3 is built from 14 residues. V dropped 3 bases and J dropped 8 bases, with 13 bases sitting between them. CDR1 PRHDT and CDR2 FYEKMQ come from the germline V gene (reference sequence). CDR3 region: CASSFAGTQEKLFF. The CDR3 bases are TGTGCCAGCAGCTTTGCCGGGACACAAGAAAAACTGTTTTTT.

This clonotype came up many times. The chain carries TRBV29-1 and TRBJ2-1; unclear D gene. The CDR3 covers 11 residues. The V gene's germline CDR1 is SQVTM and CDR2 ANQGSEA. Trimming cost V 6 bases and J 0 bases, with 3 bases left between them. The CDR3 bases are TGCAGCGTCCCCTCCTACAATGAGCAGTTCTTC. This gives the protein CSVPSYNEQFF.

This clonotype has at least ten counts. The chain carries TRBV5-5 and TRBJ2-4; no clear D. The germline V and J ends were trimmed by 1 base and 2 bases, with 10 bases remaining between them. The germline gives CDR1 SGHKS, CDR2 YYEKEE (reference sequence). This CDR3 has 15 amino acids. Written as DNA, the CDR3 is TGTGCCAGCAGCTTGAATTGGTCTACCAAAAACATTCAGTACTTC. Translated, it gives CASSLNWSTKNIQYF.

This clonotype occurred many times. The V and J genes are TRBV5-1 and TRBJ2-1; D perhaps matches TRBD2 (6 bases). V dropped 3 bases and J dropped 9 bases, with 16 bases sitting between them. In germline, CDR1 is SGHRS, CDR2 YFSETQ. This CDR3 is built from 14 residues. The CDR3 here is CASSSRDSQAEQFF. In nucleotides, the CDR3 is TGCGCCAGCAGCTCCCGGGACTCCCAGGCTGAGCAGTTCTTC. Filled out from reference TRBV5-1 and TRBJ2-1, the complete variable domain reads KAGVTQTPRYLIKTRGQQVTLSCSPISGHRSVSWYQQTPGQGLQFLFEYFSETQRNKGNFPGRFSGRQFSNSRSEMNVSTLELGDSALYLCASSSRDSQAEQFFGPGTRLTVL.

Ten or more counts support this clonotype. The chain joins TRBV4-2 to TRBJ2-3; D remains ambiguous. V lost 3 bases to trimming and J lost 0 bases, with 4 bases between them. The CDR3 extends over 13 amino acids. Germline V lookup: CDR1 LGHNA, CDR2 YNFKEQ. CDR3 coding DNA: TGTGCCAGCAGCCAGACCAGCACAGATACGCAGTATTTT. Translated: CASSQTSTDTQYF.

This clonotype was recorded many times. The genes are TRBV20-1 and TRBJ2-3; the match to TRBD2 covers 10 bases. The CDR3 is 16 amino acids. CDR1 is DFQATT and CDR2 is SNEGSKA in the germline V gene (reference sequence). Trimming took 0 bases from V and 0 from J; bases not matched to a gene: 3. The CDR3 sequence is CSARDSGGSSTDTQYF. The CDR3 DNA sequence: TGCAGTGCTAGAGATAGCGGGGGGTCTAGCACAGATACGCAGTATTTT.

This clonotype came up many times. V usage is TRBV7-6 and J usage is TRBJ2-6; 7 bases are shared with TRBD1. CDR1 SGHVS and CDR2 FNYEAQ come from the germline V gene. V lost 5 bases, J lost 1 base, and 14 bases stayed unmatched. The CDR3 sequence is 19 residues long. The CDR3: CASSPAPTGVRSGANVLTF. The CDR3 nucleotides are TGTGCCAGCAGCCCGGCCCCCACAGGGGTACGTTCTGGGGCCAACGTCCTGACTTTC.

About this clonotype: One end of the junction does not line up with germline, which may come from a read error. V and J are TRBV7-8 and TRBJ2-3, with D maybe TRBD2 (7 bases). CDR3 length equals 15 residues. In germline, CDR1 is SGHVS, CDR2 FQNEAQ. The CDR3: CASSLEGGPTDTQYF. As DNA, the CDR3 is TGTGCCAGCAGTTTAGAGGGGGGGCCCACAGATACGCAGTATTTT.

This clonotype was recorded many times. The chain couples TRBV12-3 or TRBV12-4 to TRBJ1-5; D may be TRBD1 (6 bases). Trimming cost V 7 bases and J 0 bases, with 13 bases left between them. CDR3 length: 15 residues. CDR3 residues: CASKKDSYSNQPQHF. DNA for the CDR3: TGTGCCAGCAAGAAGGACAGTTATAGCAATCAGCCCCAGCATTTT.

This clonotype was seen at least ten times. The rearrangement uses TRBV20-1 and TRBJ2-5; 13 bases map to TRBD2. V trimming: 5 bases; J trimming: 1 base; junction bases outside the gene matches: 4. Germline values: CDR1 DFQATT, CDR2 SNEGSKA (reference sequence). The CDR3 has 15 amino acids. CDR3 region: CSAGRTSGGQETQYF. For the CDR3, the DNA is TGCAGTGCTGGGCGGACTAGCGGGGGCCAAGAGACCCAGTACTTC.

The sample holds many counts of this clonotype. Its ends do not fully match the called genes, so a read error is possible. V and J are TRBV4-1 and TRBJ1-5; D perhaps matches TRBD1 (5 bases). There are 15 residues in the CDR3. Germline CDR1 reads MGHRA; CDR2 reads YSYEKL. The CDR3 DNA follows: TGCGCCAGCAGCCACTCGGGACCTAGCAATAAGACCCAGAATTTT. This sequence encodes CASSHSGPSNKTQNF.

This clonotype was recorded many times. The chain employs TRBV5-1 and TRBJ1-4; D gene ambiguous. Germline values: CDR1 SGHRS, CDR2 YFSETQ. The ends were cut back, 4 bases at V and 0 bases at J, with 10 bases in the middle. The CDR3 has 15 residues. The CDR3 DNA follows: TGCGCCAGCAGCCCGGACGAAGCAACTAATGAAAAACTGTTTTTT. This codes for CASSPDEATNEKLFF.

The V call is TRBV20-1, the J call TRBJ1-1; TRBD1 is a possible D gene (6 bases). The CDR3 is made up of 14 amino acids. Germline V gene sequence: CDR1 DFQATT, CDR2 SNEGSKA (reference sequence). The V gene lost 4 bases and the J gene lost 4 bases, with 16 bases spanning the gap. The CDR3, as DNA: TGCAGTGCTATCAGGGGATCGGTGATCACTGAAGCTTTCTTT. Residues: CSAIRGSVITEAFF.

V is TRBV6-6 and J is TRBJ1-1; 9 nucleotides match TRBD1. CDR3 size: 16 residues. V gave up 5 bases and J gave up 11 bases; unmatched junction bases: 18. Per the germline V gene, CDR1 is MNHNY and CDR2 is SVGAGI (reference sequence). The chain's CDR3 is CASSLDRGAQGRRAFF. CDR3 DNA: TGTGCCAGCAGTCTAGACAGGGGGGCACAGGGGCGTCGGGCTTTCTTT.

This clonotype was counted ten times or more. This chain joins TRBV5-5 and TRBJ2-6; D is ambiguous. V lost 2 bases, J lost 1 base, and 7 bases lay in between. Germline assignment: CDR1 SGHKS and CDR2 YYEKEE (reference sequence). The CDR3 is 15 residues long. The CDR3 DNA is TGTGCCAGCAGCTTTTACGGGTCTGGGGCCAACGTCCTGACTTTC. Residues: CASSFYGSGANVLTF. Full variable domain (remainder filled in from reference TRBV5-5 and TRBJ2-6): DAGVTQSPTHLIKTRGQQVTLRCSPISGHKSVSWYQQVLGQGPQFIFQYYEKEERGRGNFPDRFSARQFPNYSSELNVNALLLGDSALYLCASSFYGSGANVLTFGAGSRLTVL.

This clonotype was observed many times. The chain combines TRBV15 with TRBJ2-2; tentative D call: TRBD2 (5 bases). Germline CDR1 LNHNV, CDR2 YYDKDF (reference sequence). CDR3 size: 17 residues. Trimming took 1 base from V and 4 from J, leaving 16 bases between them. The CDR3 region has the DNA TGTGCCACCAGCAGAGTTGGTAGAGGGATGGGCACCGGGGAGCTGTTTTTT. It codes for CATSRVGRGMGTGELFF.

The table lists this clonotype with many counts. The V gene is TRBV5-1, the J gene TRBJ2-1, with D possibly matching TRBD1 (6 bases). CDR1 and CDR2 from the germline V gene are SGHRS and YFSETQ. The CDR3 spans 14 residues. The V end lost 2 bases, the J end lost 4 bases, and 10 bases lay between the germline ends. The CDR3 region is CASSFRGGYNEQFF. CDR3 coding DNA: TGCGCCAGCAGCTTCAGGGGTGGGTACAATGAGCAGTTCTTC.

This clonotype was recorded many times. This chain links TRBV21-1 with TRBJ2-7; TRBD2 is the table's D call and was not checked against the DNA. TRBV21-1 is recorded as a pseudogene. CDR3 length equals 14 residues. CDR3 coding DNA: TGTGCCAGCACCCTCCAGGGGATAGCGTACGAGCAGTACTTC. It encodes CASTLQGIAYEQYF.